The 28 T cell receptor beta chains below were found in one sample sequenced in a study of control samples from healthy donors and cancer patients. Measured with immunoSEQ multiplex PCR; TCRdb has only the in-frame clones, and not every one. The sample gives about 51,000 clones, almost 90% of which show up once; roughly 42% is in the top ten. Sequencing was carried out using PBMCs. The origin of the receptors is a man aged 50-59 years with head and neck cancer.

V and J are TRBV5-5 and TRBJ1-6, with D maybe TRBD1 (6 bases). Germline loops: CDR1 SGHKS, CDR2 YYEKEE (reference sequence). There are 15 residues in the CDR3. V was pared by 4 bases and J by 8 bases, with 16 bases between. CDR3 sequence (DNA): TGTGCCAGCAGCGCGTCCGGACAGAATCATTCACCCCTCCACTTT. This gives the protein CASSASGQNHSPLHF.

This chain joins TRBV5-6 and TRBJ1-1, with D uncertain. With 0 bases removed from V and 4 bases from J, the gap between germline ends came to 13 bases. Germline CDR1 reads SGHDT; CDR2 reads YYEEEE. The CDR3 has 15 amino acids. In DNA, the CDR3 is TGTGCCAGCAGCTTGGAGTCTTCGGGGATCACTGAAGCTTTCTTT. Translated, it gives CASSLESSGITEAFF.

The rearrangement joins TRBV6-5 to TRBJ2-3; 10 bases map to TRBD2. The junction had 5 bases not matched to a gene; V was cut back by 3 bases and J by 2 bases. This CDR3 has 16 residues. Germline V gene data show CDR1 as MNHEY and CDR2 as SVGAGI. The CDR3 reads CASSYLAGVPTDTQYF. CDR3 in DNA: TGTGCCAGCAGTTATCTAGCGGGAGTACCCACAGATACGCAGTATTTT.

This clone was seen a handful of times. The genes are TRBV28 and TRBJ2-7, with 8 bases lining up with TRBD2. Trimming removed 6 bases from V and 0 bases from J; junction bases left unmatched: 7. Germline values: CDR1 MDHEN, CDR2 SYDVKM. The CDR3 runs 15 residues. CDR3 sequence (DNA): TGTGCCAGCAGAAAGGCGGGGGGATCCTCCTACGAGCAGTACTTC. It codes for CASRKAGGSSYEQYF.

This sequence joins TRBV2 and TRBJ2-5, with a possible D match to TRBD1 (6 bases). The CDR3 is 14 residues long. Trimming shortened V by 4 bases and J by 5 bases, and 14 bases separated the two germline ends. CDR1 and CDR2 from the germline V gene are SNHLY and FYNNEI. This chain's CDR3 is CASSGQVPWETQYF. CDR3 in DNA: TGTGCCAGCAGTGGACAGGTGCCTTGGGAGACCCAGTACTTC.

The gene calls are TRBV12-3 or TRBV12-4 and TRBJ2-7; a possible D gene is TRBD1 (5 bases). V lost 5 bases and J 1 base, leaving 9 bases between the germline ends. The CDR3 is made up of 13 amino acids. In nucleotides, the CDR3 is TGTGCCAGCAGTCGTGGGGCTTCCTACGAGCAGTACTTC. Amino acid sequence: CASSRGASYEQYF.

This chain connects TRBV27 to TRBJ1-2; D is possibly TRBD1 (5 bases). The V gene's germline CDR1 is MNHEY and CDR2 SMNVEV (reference sequence). The CDR3 runs to 14 residues. Trimming shortened V by 1 base and J by 7 bases, and 13 bases separated the two germline ends. CDR3 coding DNA: TGTGCCAGCAGTTTATTTGGCAGGGACTCTGGCTACACCTTC. It encodes CASSLFGRDSGYTF.

The V call is TRBV28, the J call TRBJ1-4; 11 bases match TRBD1. V lost 6 bases to trimming and J lost 8 bases; unmatched junction nucleotides: 5. CDR3 length: 14 residues. From germline, CDR1 is MDHEN and CDR2 SYDVKM. For the CDR3, the DNA is TGTGCCAGCAGAACCGGGACAGGGGGAGAAAAACTGTTTTTT. Residues: CASRTGTGGEKLFF.

The chain carries TRBV15 and TRBJ2-5; 12 bases map to TRBD1. In germline, CDR1 is LNHNV, CDR2 YYDKDF (reference sequence). J was trimmed by 5 bases and V by 0 bases; bases with no gene match: 7. The CDR3 consists of 17 residues. In DNA, the CDR3 is TGTGCCACCAGCAGAGATCTAGGAGGGACAGGGGGCGAGACCCAGTACTTC. This sequence encodes CATSRDLGGTGGETQYF.

The rearrangement joins TRBV6-5 to TRBJ2-7; unclear D gene. Trimming took 10 bases from V and 4 from J, leaving 11 bases between them. The CDR3 spans 11 residues. Per the germline V gene, CDR1 is MNHEY and CDR2 is SVGAGI. The CDR3 nucleotides are TGTGCCATGGGGATGGGGTACGAGCAGTACTTC. Its protein is CAMGMGYEQYF.

The gene calls are TRBV4-1 and TRBJ2-1, with 14 positions matching TRBD2. The V gene's germline CDR1 is MGHRA and CDR2 YSYEKL. V trimming: 1 base; J trimming: 0 bases; junction bases outside the gene matches: 14. This CDR3 spans 22 amino acids. For the CDR3, the DNA is TGCGCCAGCAGCCAAGGATTGGGGCAAGGACTAGCGGGAGGACTCTCCTACAATGAGCAGTTCTTC. It encodes CASSQGLGQGLAGGLSYNEQFF.

The gene calls are TRBV19 and TRBJ1-5; possibly TRBD1 for D (6 bases). V lost 2 bases to trimming and J lost 6 bases, with 14 bases between them. The length of the CDR3 is 15 residues. Per germline, CDR1 LNHDA and CDR2 SQIVND (reference sequence). CDR3 sequence reads: CASSITGTGAQPQHF. The CDR3 DNA follows: TGTGCCAGTAGTATAACAGGGACGGGGGCTCAGCCCCAGCATTTT.

V is TRBV6-4 and J is TRBJ2-1; TRBD2 matches 8 bases. V shed 0 bases and J 6 bases; nucleotides not matched to a gene: 1. The CDR3 is 14 amino acids. Germline V lookup: CDR1 MRHNA, CDR2 SNTAGT. The CDR3, as DNA: TGTGCCAGCAGTGACTCCGGGACTAGCAATGAGCAGTTCTTC. Its translation is CASSDSGTSNEQFF.

The chain employs TRBV28 and TRBJ1-3; D not certain. Deletions cut 6 bases from V and 0 bases from J, with 15 bases between. The germline gives CDR1 MDHEN, CDR2 SYDVKM. The length of the CDR3 is 16 residues. This chain's CDR3 is CASRPWVAFSGNTIYF. The CDR3 DNA reads as TGTGCCAGCAGGCCCTGGGTGGCCTTCTCTGGAAACACCATATATTTT.

V gene TRBV30 combines with J gene TRBJ1-1; 11 bases map to TRBD1. Germline assignment: CDR1 GTSNPN and CDR2 SVGIG (reference sequence). The CDR3 spans 16 residues. V was clipped by 0 bases and J by 9 bases; unmatched bases: 12. Written as DNA, the CDR3 is TGTGCCTGGAGTGTCAGGATCGGACAGGGGGCGGAAAAAGCTTTCTTT. Its translation is CAWSVRIGQGAEKAFF.

This chain joins TRBV2 and TRBJ1-6; D is ambiguous. V was cut by 2 bases and J by 2 bases, with 13 bases left in between. CDR1 is SNHLY, CDR2 FYNNEI, per germline. CDR3 length: 17 amino acids. The CDR3 DNA is TGTGCCAGCAGTGAATGGCAACCGAGGGCCTATAATTCACCCCTCCACTTT. This codes for CASSEWQPRAYNSPLHF.

This clone occurred a few times. The CDR3 DNA sequence: TGTGCCAGCAGCCCCAGAGCGGGCCGCCAAGAGACCCAGTACTTC. Translated: CASSPRAGRQETQYF. The chain combines TRBV5-6 with TRBJ2-5, with D possibly TRBD2 on 6 matching bases. The CDR3 covers 15 residues. Germline V gene lookup returns CDR1 SGHDT and CDR2 YYEEEE. V was pared by 4 bases and J by 1 base, with 14 bases between.

The V and J genes are TRBV3-1 (or the pseudogene TRBV3-2) and TRBJ2-6; 8 bases line up with TRBD1. J was trimmed by 4 bases and V by 1 base; bases with no gene match: 0. Germline V CDR1 and CDR2: LGHDT, YNNKEL (reference sequence). The CDR3 is 15 residues long. DNA of the CDR3: TGTGCCAGCAGCCAAGGGACAGGGGGGGCCAACGTCCTGACTTTC. This encodes CASSQGTGGANVLTF.

This chain links TRBV28 with TRBJ2-3; D could derive from TRBD1 or TRBD2 (6 bases each). This CDR3 comprises 15 residues. Germline V lookup: CDR1 MDHEN, CDR2 SYDVKM. The V gene lost 8 bases and the J gene lost 2 bases, with 17 bases spanning the gap. The CDR3: CASGRRGAPTDTQYF. CDR3 DNA sequence: TGTGCCAGCGGCCGAAGGGGGGCCCCCACAGATACGCAGTATTTT. Supplemented by reference TRBV28 and TRBJ2-3, the full variable domain reads DVKVTQSSRYLVKRTGEKVFLECVQDMDHENMFWYRQDPGLGLRLIYFSYDVKMKEKGDIPEGYSVSREKKERFSLILESASTNQTSMYLCASGRRGAPTDTQYFGPGTRLTVL.

Comments on this clone: The germline gene is not matched at one end of the junction; a read error may be the cause. The chain links TRBV28 to TRBJ2-1; D possibly uses TRBD1 or TRBD2 (5 bases each). Per the germline V gene, CDR1 is MDHEN and CDR2 is SYDVKM. This CDR3 has 15 residues. The CDR3 DNA sequence: TGTGCCAGCAACCTAGAAGGAGATTTGACTGGTCCGGGACTCTTC. This codes for CASNLEGDLTGPGLF. The full variable domain, with the rest looked up from reference TRBV28 and TRBJ2-1, is DVKVTQSSRYLVKRTGEKVFLECVQDMDHENMFWYRQDPGLGLRLIYFSYDVKMKEKGDIPEGYSVSREKKERFSLILESASTNQTSMYLCASNLEGDLTGPGLFGPGTRLTVL.

V gene TRBV5-5 combines with J gene TRBJ2-7; 11 positions agree with TRBD2. V trimming: 1 base; J trimming: 3 bases; junction bases outside the gene matches: 0. Looked up from germline, CDR1 is SGHKS and CDR2 is YYEKEE (reference sequence). This CDR3 spans 14 amino acids. This CDR3 reads CASSLTSGGYEQYF. The CDR3 region has the DNA TGTGCCAGCAGCTTGACTAGCGGGGGCTACGAGCAGTACTTC.

The chain employs TRBV9 and TRBJ2-3, with a tentative D call TRBD2 (5 bases). CDR1 is SGDLS and CDR2 is YYNGEE in the germline V gene. The germline V and J ends were trimmed by 0 bases and 2 bases, with 7 bases remaining between them. The CDR3 runs to 14 residues. The CDR3: CASSVGGSTDTQYF. CDR3 sequence (DNA): TGTGCCAGCAGCGTAGGAGGGTCCACAGATACGCAGTATTTT.

The rearrangement joins TRBV3-1 (or the pseudogene TRBV3-2) to TRBJ2-7; D gene unclear. The germline V and J ends were trimmed by 4 bases and 5 bases, with 15 bases remaining between them. Germline V CDR1 and CDR2: LGHDT, YNNKEL (reference sequence). The CDR3 is 14 residues long. CDR3 sequence reads: CASSPLVISNEQYF. The CDR3 DNA reads as TGTGCCAGCAGCCCGCTAGTCATCTCGAACGAGCAGTACTTC.

The chain employs TRBV12-3 or TRBV12-4 and TRBJ1-6; D call uncertain. The CDR3 runs to 12 residues. The V gene lost 7 bases and the J gene lost 8 bases, with 9 bases spanning the gap. The chain's CDR3 is CASTSLHSPLHF. Written as DNA, the CDR3 is TGTGCCAGCACCTCCCTCCATTCACCCCTCCACTTT.

The chain links TRBV4-1 to TRBJ2-6; 7 bases line up with TRBD1. Germline V gives CDR1 MGHRA, CDR2 YSYEKL. V was clipped by 0 bases and J by 2 bases; unmatched bases: 4. The CDR3 loop spans 17 amino acids. The CDR3 DNA reads as TGCGCCAGCAGCCAAGAACAGGGGCCCCCTGGGGCCAACGTCCTGACTTTC. Translation: CASSQEQGPPGANVLTF.

J is TRBJ2-3 and V is TRBV28; D gene uncertain. CDR1 is MDHEN, CDR2 SYDVKM, per germline. V lost 6 bases and J 2 bases, leaving 9 bases between the germline ends. This CDR3 is 13 amino acids long. For the CDR3, the DNA is TGTGCCAGCAGGCTCAAGATCACAGATACGCAGTATTTT. It encodes CASRLKITDTQYF.

This clone was observed once. The chain uses TRBV4-1 and TRBJ2-7, with 10 bases lining up with TRBD2. The CDR3 extends over 17 amino acids. J lost 1 base, V lost 4 bases, and 10 bases had no gene match. Per germline, CDR1 MGHRA and CDR2 YSYEKL. In DNA form, the CDR3 reads TGCGCCAGCAGCCCAACATTAATAGCGGGAGGTTCCTACGAGCAGTACTTC. Protein sequence: CASSPTLIAGGSYEQYF.

This rearrangement joins TRBV4-2 to TRBJ2-6, with 9 bases lining up with TRBD1. The CDR3 loop spans 17 amino acids. Germline loops: CDR1 LGHNA, CDR2 YNFKEQ. Trimming at V came to 2 bases and at J to 0 bases, leaving 2 bases not matched to a gene. As DNA, the CDR3 is TGTGCCAGCAGCCAATCGGGACAGGGCTCTGGGGCCAACGTCCTGACTTTC. Residues: CASSQSGQGSGANVLTF.